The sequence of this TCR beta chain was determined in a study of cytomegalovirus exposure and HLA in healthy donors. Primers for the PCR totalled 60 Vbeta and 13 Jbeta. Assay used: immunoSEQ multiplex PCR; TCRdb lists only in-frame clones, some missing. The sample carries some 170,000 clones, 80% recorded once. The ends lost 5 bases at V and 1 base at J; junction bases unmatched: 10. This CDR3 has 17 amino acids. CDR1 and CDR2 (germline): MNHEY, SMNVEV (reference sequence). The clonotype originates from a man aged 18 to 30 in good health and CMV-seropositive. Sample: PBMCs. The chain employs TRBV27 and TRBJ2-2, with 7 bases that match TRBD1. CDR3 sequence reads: CASSLQYRGWNTGELFF. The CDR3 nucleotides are TGTGCCAGCAGTCTCCAATACAGGGGATGGAACACCGGGGAGCTGTTTTTT.